This T cell receptor beta chain was recovered during a study of PD-L1 blockade in urothelial cancer. TCRdb's copy holds only in-frame clones and misses some; the assay was immunoSEQ multiplex PCR. The sample carries 85,000 to 100,000 clones, 80% to 90% recorded once. The CDR3 contains 16 residues. Germline loops: CDR1 MGHRA, CDR2 YSYEKL. With 4 bases clipped from V and 7 bases from J, the junction kept 13 bases outside the gene matches. Described time point: pretreatment peripheral blood. Here the sequenced sample was PBMCs, taken around atezolizumab (anti-PD-L1) treatment. This TCR derives from a man aged 55-75 years with urothelial cancer. The chain uses TRBV4-1 and TRBJ1-5; 7 bases fit TRBD1. CDR3 nucleotides: TGCGCCAGCAGCCTTTCAATTACAGGGGCTGGACAGCCCCAGCATTTT. Translating it yields CASSLSITGAGQPQHF.